The clone carrying this T cell receptor (beta chain) appeared a single time. Clones were sequenced by immunoSEQ multiplex PCR, and TCRdb holds only the in-frame ones, with some missing. Among some 120,000 clones listed, around three quarters were seen once. This record belongs to a study of blood T cell repertoires in COVID-19. Per the germline V gene, CDR1 is SGHTS and CDR2 is YDEGEE. This CDR3 region has 14 residues. Trimming took off 2 bases at V and 0 bases at J, with 6 bases between the two ends. The source is a woman in her 70s with acute or convalescent COVID-19. This chain joins TRBV5-8 and TRBJ1-3; possible D gene TRBD1, 6 bases. Sequencing was done on a sample of peripheral blood. This chain's CDR3 is CASSLGGSGNTIYF. CDR3 nucleotides: TGTGCCAGCAGCTTAGGGGGCTCTGGAAACACCATATATTTT.